This entry features one T cell receptor (beta chain) sequence. The data were taken from a study of T cells in Graves' hyperthyroidism and ophthalmopathy. Amplified regions were TCR beta CDR3 sequences from RNA transcripts. First-round RT-PCR with HTBI primers amplified the TCR CDR3 region. Via MiXCR, TCRdb re-called the multiplex PCR reads, giving one row per CDR3 protein. The table lists fewer than 850,000 distinct CDR3 sequences, 17% of them singletons, with roughly 16% in the top ten. Germline V lookup: CDR1 MNHEY, CDR2 SVGAGI. The CDR3 contains 15 residues. V lost 2 bases and J 4 bases, leaving 12 bases between the germline ends.

The sequenced sample was blood. The sequence was obtained from a middle-aged man with Graves' hyperthyroidism. The chain links TRBV6-5 to TRBJ1-5; TRBD1 might be the D (5 bases). The CDR3 DNA reads TGTGCCAGCAGTTACGGCCGGGACGGTAATCAGCCCCAGCATTTT. Translation gives CASSYGRDGNQPQHF.